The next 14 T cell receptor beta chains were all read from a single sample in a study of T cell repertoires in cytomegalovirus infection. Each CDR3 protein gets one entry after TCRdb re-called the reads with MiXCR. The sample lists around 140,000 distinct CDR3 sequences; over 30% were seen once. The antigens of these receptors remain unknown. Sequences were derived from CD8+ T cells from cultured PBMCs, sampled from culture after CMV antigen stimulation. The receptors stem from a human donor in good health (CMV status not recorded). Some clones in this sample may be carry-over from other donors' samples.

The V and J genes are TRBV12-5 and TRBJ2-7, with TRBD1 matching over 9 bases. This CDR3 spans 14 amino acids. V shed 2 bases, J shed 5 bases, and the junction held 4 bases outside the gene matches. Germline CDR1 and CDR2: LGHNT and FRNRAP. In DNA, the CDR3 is TGTGCTAGTGGTTTGCGGGACAGGGACAACGAGCAGTACTTC. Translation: CASGLRDRDNEQYF.

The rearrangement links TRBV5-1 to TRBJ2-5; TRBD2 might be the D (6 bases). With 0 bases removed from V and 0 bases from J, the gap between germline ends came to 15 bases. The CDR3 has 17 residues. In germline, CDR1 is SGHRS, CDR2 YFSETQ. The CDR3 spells CASSLAGSRVYQETQYF. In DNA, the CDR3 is TGCGCCAGCAGCTTGGCCGGGAGCAGGGTGTACCAAGAGACCCAGTACTTC.

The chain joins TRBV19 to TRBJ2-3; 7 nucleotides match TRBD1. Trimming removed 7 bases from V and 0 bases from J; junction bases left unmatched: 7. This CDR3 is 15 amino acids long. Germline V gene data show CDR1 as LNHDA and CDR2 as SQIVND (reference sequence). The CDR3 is CASILRQGSTDTQYF. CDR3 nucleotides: TGTGCCAGTATCTTAAGACAGGGTAGCACAGATACGCAGTATTTT. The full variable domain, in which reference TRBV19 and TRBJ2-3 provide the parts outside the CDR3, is DGGITQSPKYLFRKEGQNVTLSCEQNLNHDAMYWYRQDPGQGLRLIYYSQIVNDFQKGDIAEGYSVSREKKESFPLTVTSAQKNPTAFYLCASILRQGSTDTQYFGPGTRLTVL.

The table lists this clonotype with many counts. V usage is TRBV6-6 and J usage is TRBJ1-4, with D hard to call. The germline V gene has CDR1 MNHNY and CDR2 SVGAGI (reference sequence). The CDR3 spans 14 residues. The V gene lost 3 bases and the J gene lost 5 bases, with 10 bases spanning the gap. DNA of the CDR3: TGTGCCAGCAGTTATTGGTCTACAAATGAAAAACTGTTTTTT. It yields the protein CASSYWSTNEKLFF.

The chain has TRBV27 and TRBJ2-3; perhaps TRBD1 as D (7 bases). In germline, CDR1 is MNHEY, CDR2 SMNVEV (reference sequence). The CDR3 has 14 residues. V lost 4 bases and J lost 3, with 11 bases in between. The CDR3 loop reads CASSYQGGTDTQYF. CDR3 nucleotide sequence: TGTGCCAGCAGTTATCAGGGGGGTACAGATACGCAGTATTTT.

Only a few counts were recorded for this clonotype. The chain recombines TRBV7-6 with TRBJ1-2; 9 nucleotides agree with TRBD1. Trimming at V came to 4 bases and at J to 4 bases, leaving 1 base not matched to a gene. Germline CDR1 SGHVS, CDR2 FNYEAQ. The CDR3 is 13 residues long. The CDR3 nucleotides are TGTGCCAGCAGCTCGGGACAGGGCTATGGCTACACCTTC. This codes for CASSSGQGYGYTF.

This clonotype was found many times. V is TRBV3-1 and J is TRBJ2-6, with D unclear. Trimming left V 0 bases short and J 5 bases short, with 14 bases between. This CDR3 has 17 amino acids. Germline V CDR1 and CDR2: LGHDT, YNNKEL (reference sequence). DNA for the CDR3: TGTGCCAGCAGCCAAGAAGGAACTGGGCCCTGGGCCAACGTCCTGACTTTC. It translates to CASSQEGTGPWANVLTF. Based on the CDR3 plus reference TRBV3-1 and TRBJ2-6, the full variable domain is DTAVSQTPKYLVTQMGNDKSIKCEQNLGHDTMYWYKQDSKKFLKIMFSYNNKELIINETVPNRFSPKSPDKAHLNLHINSLELGDSAVYFCASSQEGTGPWANVLTFGAGSRLTVL.

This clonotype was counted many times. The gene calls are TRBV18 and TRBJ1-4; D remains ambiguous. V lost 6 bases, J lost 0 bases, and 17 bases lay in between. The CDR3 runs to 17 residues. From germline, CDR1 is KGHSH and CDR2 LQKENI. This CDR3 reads CASSTFFQLPTNEKLFF. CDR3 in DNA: TGTGCCAGCTCGACCTTTTTTCAGCTTCCAACTAATGAAAAACTGTTTTTT.

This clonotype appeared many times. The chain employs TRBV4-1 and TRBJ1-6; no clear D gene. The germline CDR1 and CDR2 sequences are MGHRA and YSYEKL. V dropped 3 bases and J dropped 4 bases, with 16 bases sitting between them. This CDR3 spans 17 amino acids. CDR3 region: CASSQDRTESYNSPLHF. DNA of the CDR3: TGCGCCAGCAGCCAGGATAGGACCGAATCGTATAATTCACCCCTCCACTTT.

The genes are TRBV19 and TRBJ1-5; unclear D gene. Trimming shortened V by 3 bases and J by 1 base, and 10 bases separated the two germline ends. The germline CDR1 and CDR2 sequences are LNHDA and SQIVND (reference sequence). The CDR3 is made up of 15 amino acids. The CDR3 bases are TGTGCCAGTAGTATGGGTTCTCGCAGCAATCAGCCCCAGCATTTT. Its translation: CASSMGSRSNQPQHF.

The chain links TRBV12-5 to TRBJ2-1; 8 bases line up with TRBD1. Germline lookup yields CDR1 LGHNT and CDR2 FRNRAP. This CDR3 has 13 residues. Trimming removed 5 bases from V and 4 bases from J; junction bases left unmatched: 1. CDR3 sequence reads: CASGRTGYNEQFF. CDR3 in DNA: TGTGCTAGTGGTCGGACAGGGTACAATGAGCAGTTCTTC.

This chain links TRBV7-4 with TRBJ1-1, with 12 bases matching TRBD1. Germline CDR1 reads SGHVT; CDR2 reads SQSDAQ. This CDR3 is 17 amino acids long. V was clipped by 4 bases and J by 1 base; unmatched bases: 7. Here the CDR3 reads CASSSLGQGARNTEAFF. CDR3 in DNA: TGTGCCAGCAGCTCCCTGGGACAGGGGGCCAGGAACACTGAAGCTTTCTTT.

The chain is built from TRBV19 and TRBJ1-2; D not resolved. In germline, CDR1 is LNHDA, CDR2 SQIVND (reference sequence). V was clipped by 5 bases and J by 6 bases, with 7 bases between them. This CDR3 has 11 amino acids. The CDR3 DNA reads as TGTGCCAGTAGTTCTTTGGATGGCTACACCTTC. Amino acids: CASSSLDGYTF.

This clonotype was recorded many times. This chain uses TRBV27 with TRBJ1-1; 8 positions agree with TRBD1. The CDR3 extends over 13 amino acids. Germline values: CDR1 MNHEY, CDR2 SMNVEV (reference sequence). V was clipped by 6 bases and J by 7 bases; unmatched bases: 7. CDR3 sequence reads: CASSLHDRGEAFF. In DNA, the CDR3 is TGTGCCAGCAGCCTCCACGACAGGGGTGAAGCTTTCTTT.